This T cell receptor beta chain was sequenced during a study of cytomegalovirus exposure and HLA in healthy donors. Points from the study as a whole: The tendency of first-cohort TCR clusters to co-occur in the 120 or so validation repertoires emerged from a later analysis. According to the study, some 160 TCR beta chains were cytomegalovirus-associated. Reports indicated that the classifier achieved high specificity and sensitivity in diagnosing cytomegalovirus status.

With respect to this clone: The antigen remains unidentified.

The protocol was immunoSEQ multiplex PCR, while the TCRdb copy is restricted to in-frame clones and leaves out a portion. The table records over 150,000 clones, around 96% of them present only once. Losses at the gene ends were 1 base for V and 4 bases for J; bases not matched to a gene: 15. This CDR3 is built from 19 residues. Germline CDR1 is SGHVS and CDR2 is FQNEAQ. Specimen: PBMCs. This chain links TRBV7-8 with TRBJ1-4; 7 bases line up with TRBD1. The sequence came from a woman between 18 and 29 years old in good health and CMV-seronegative. The DNA of the CDR3 is TGTGCCAGCAGCTTAGGGGGACAGAGAAGGATTGTCTATAATGAAAAACTGTTTTTT. Protein sequence: CASSLGGQRRIVYNEKLFF.